A selection of T cell receptor beta chains follows, all from one sample in a study of metastatic and nonmetastatic thyroid tumors. TCRdb re-analyzed the PCR reads through MiXCR. In the table there are roughly 5,100 clones, 22% of which are singletons. The specimen was tumor tissue. These receptors originate from a male donor with papillary thyroid cancer or a benign thyroid nodule (not recorded which). Some clones in this sample may be carry-over from other donors' samples. The CDR3 runs from the conserved cysteine through the conserved F or W. A D gene is named only where the DNA matches it firmly. Size is stated for part of the rows, as once, few or many counts, or as a class when the clone is expanded.

clone size: few; D gene: TRBD2; V gene: TRBV27; J gene: TRBJ2-7; CDR3 protein: CASSPGTSGRDKQYF; CDR3 DNA: TGTGCCAGCAGTCCTGGGACTAGCGGGAGAGACAAGCAGTACTTC
clone size: few; D gene: TRBD1; V gene: TRBV7-8; J gene: TRBJ2-1; CDR3 protein: CASSLGGGMYNEQFF; CDR3 DNA: TGTGCCAGCAGCCTAGGGGGCGGAATGTACAATGAGCAGTTCTTC
clone size: -; D gene: TRBD2; V gene: TRBV13; J gene: TRBJ2-1; CDR3 protein: CASRDKLAGGPDEQFF; CDR3 DNA: TGTGCCAGCAGGGACAAACTAGCGGGAGGGCCCGATGAGCAGTTCTTC
clone size: few; D gene: -; V gene: TRBV28; J gene: TRBJ1-2; CDR3 protein: CASSLFTTPGGYTF; CDR3 DNA: TGTGCCAGCAGTTTATTCACGACCCCGGGAGGCTACACCTTC
clone size: -; D gene: TRBD1; V gene: TRBV5-1; J gene: TRBJ2-7; CDR3 protein: CASSFGTAYYEQYF; CDR3 DNA: TGCGCCAGCAGCTTCGGGACAGCCTACTACGAGCAGTACTTC
clone size: -; D gene: TRBD2; V gene: TRBV20-1; J gene: TRBJ2-7; CDR3 protein: CSAFGLAGGEQYF; CDR3 DNA: TGCAGTGCCTTCGGACTAGCGGGAGGCGAGCAGTACTTC
clone size: few; D gene: -; V gene: TRBV28; J gene: TRBJ2-7; CDR3 protein: CASSTVTGRIYEQYF; CDR3 DNA: TGTGCCAGCAGTACGGTGACAGGCCGGATCTACGAGCAGTACTTC
clone size: medium-sized; D gene: TRBD2; V gene: TRBV11-2; J gene: TRBJ2-7; CDR3 protein: CASSLLAGGTYEQYF; CDR3 DNA: TGTGCCAGCAGCCTTTTAGCGGGAGGGACCTACGAGCAGTACTTC
clone size: -; D gene: TRBD1; V gene: TRBV19; J gene: TRBJ1-5; CDR3 protein: CASSQGTGKGYKQPQHF; CDR3 DNA: TGTGCCAGTAGCCAAGGGACAGGGAAGGGTTATAAACAGCCCCAGCATTTT
clone size: -; D gene: -; V gene: TRBV19; J gene: TRBJ2-2; CDR3 protein: CASNGGGQSTGELFF; CDR3 DNA: TGTGCCAGTAATGGGGGGGGACAGAGCACCGGGGAGCTGTTTTTT
clone size: many; D gene: -; V gene: TRBV11-2; J gene: TRBJ2-7; CDR3 protein: CASSWTREEEQYF; CDR3 DNA: TGTGCCAGCAGCTGGACAAGGGAGGAGGAGCAGTACTTC
clone size: many; D gene: TRBD1; V gene: TRBV9; J gene: TRBJ1-1; CDR3 protein: CASSPRQGNTEAFF; CDR3 DNA: TGTGCCAGCAGCCCCCGACAGGGGAACACTGAAGCTTTCTTT
clone size: few; D gene: TRBD2; V gene: TRBV12-3/TRBV12-4; J gene: TRBJ2-1; CDR3 protein: CASLVAGWNEQFF; CDR3 DNA: TGTGCCAGCTTAGTAGCGGGATGGAATGAGCAGTTCTTC
clone size: -; D gene: -; V gene: TRBV27; J gene: TRBJ1-1; CDR3 protein: CASSLSWADTEAFF; CDR3 DNA: TGTGCCAGCAGTTTATCGTGGGCAGACACTGAAGCTTTCTTT
clone size: many; D gene: -; V gene: TRBV11-2; J gene: TRBJ2-7; CDR3 protein: CASSLRPYEQYF; CDR3 DNA: TGTGCCAGCAGCTTACGGCCCTACGAGCAGTACTTC
clone size: few; D gene: -; V gene: TRBV19; J gene: TRBJ2-2; CDR3 protein: CASSINPPPGELFF; CDR3 DNA: TGTGCCAGTAGTATAAATCCCCCCCCCGGGGAGCTGTTTTTT
clone size: -; D gene: -; V gene: TRBV5-1; J gene: TRBJ2-6; CDR3 protein: CASSRGIDRAGANVLTF; CDR3 DNA: TGCGCCAGCAGCCGCGGGATCGACAGGGCCGGGGCCAACGTCCTGACTTTC
clone size: -; D gene: TRBD2; V gene: TRBV10-1; J gene: TRBJ2-1; CDR3 protein: CASSETPTSGSQGNEQFF; CDR3 DNA: TGCGCCAGCAGTGAGACTCCTACTAGCGGGAGCCAAGGCAATGAGCAGTTCTTC
clone size: -; D gene: -; V gene: TRBV30; J gene: TRBJ2-7; CDR3 protein: CAWSPASSLREQYF; CDR3 DNA: TGTGCCTGGAGTCCAGCCAGCTCTCTACGAGAGCAGTACTTC
clone size: -; D gene: TRBD1; V gene: TRBV19; J gene: TRBJ2-5; CDR3 protein: CASSTSRTGGGETQYF; CDR3 DNA: TGTGCCAGTAGTACCTCGCGCACAGGGGGCGGTGAGACCCAGTACTTC
clone size: few; D gene: -; V gene: TRBV4-1; J gene: TRBJ2-6; CDR3 protein: CASSQDESGANVLTF; CDR3 DNA: TGCGCCAGCAGCCAAGACGAATCTGGGGCCAACGTCCTGACTTTC
clone size: -; D gene: -; V gene: TRBV28; J gene: TRBJ1-1; CDR3 protein: CASSLVGTQGDFF; CDR3 DNA: TGTGCCAGCAGTTTGGTAGGGACGCAGGGAGATTTCTTT
clone size: large; D gene: -; V gene: TRBV28; J gene: TRBJ1-5; CDR3 protein: CASSLRTLVTYSNQPQHF; CDR3 DNA: TGTGCCAGCAGTTTAAGGACCTTGGTAACTTATAGCAATCAGCCCCAGCATTTT
clone size: -; D gene: -; V gene: TRBV12-3/TRBV12-4; J gene: TRBJ1-3; CDR3 protein: CASRPGSSGNTIYF; CDR3 DNA: TGTGCCAGCAGGCCGGGGAGCTCTGGAAACACCATATATTTT
clone size: medium-sized; D gene: -; V gene: TRBV9; J gene: TRBJ2-3; CDR3 protein: CASSVEGIDTQYF; CDR3 DNA: TGTGCCAGCAGCGTAGAAGGGATAGATACGCAGTATTTT
clone size: -; D gene: TRBD1; V gene: TRBV10-1; J gene: TRBJ2-1; CDR3 protein: CASSAKDRGSYNEQFF; CDR3 DNA: TGCGCCAGCAGTGCTAAGGACAGGGGGTCCTACAATGAGCAGTTCTTC
clone size: -; D gene: -; V gene: TRBV4-2; J gene: TRBJ2-3; CDR3 protein: CASSLDGPLDTQYF; CDR3 DNA: TGTGCCAGCAGCTTAGACGGGCCTCTAGATACGCAGTATTTT
clone size: -; D gene: TRBD1; V gene: TRBV30; J gene: TRBJ2-7; CDR3 protein: CAWIHHGTGVYEQYF; CDR3 DNA: TGTGCCTGGATACACCATGGCACAGGGGTCTACGAGCAGTACTTC
clone size: many; D gene: TRBD1; V gene: TRBV5-1; J gene: TRBJ1-1; CDR3 protein: CASSIGQGAAEAFF; CDR3 DNA: TGCGCCAGCAGCATTGGACAGGGGGCCGCTGAAGCTTTCTTT
clone size: -; D gene: TRBD2; V gene: TRBV20-1; J gene: TRBJ2-7; CDR3 protein: CSASLTSGSFDEQYF; CDR3 DNA: TGCAGTGCTAGCTTAACTAGCGGGAGCTTCGACGAGCAGTACTTC
clone size: many; D gene: TRBD2; V gene: TRBV6-1; J gene: TRBJ2-7; CDR3 protein: CASRSGTSVFYEQYF; CDR3 DNA: TGTGCCAGCAGATCCGGGACTAGCGTCTTTTACGAGCAGTACTTC
clone size: few; D gene: TRBD1; V gene: TRBV6-1; J gene: TRBJ2-1; CDR3 protein: CASSDQITGGKQFF; CDR3 DNA: TGTGCCAGCAGTGACCAAATTACAGGGGGCAAGCAGTTCTTC
clone size: many; D gene: TRBD2; V gene: TRBV27; J gene: TRBJ2-7; CDR3 protein: CASSYGGRLAGTYEQYF; CDR3 DNA: TGTGCCAGCAGTTACGGAGGGCGACTAGCGGGAACCTACGAGCAGTACTTC
clone size: medium-sized; D gene: -; V gene: TRBV9; J gene: TRBJ1-5; CDR3 protein: CASSVRGDSNQPQHF; CDR3 DNA: TGTGCCAGCAGCGTCCGGGGGGATAGCAATCAGCCCCAGCATTTT
clone size: -; D gene: TRBD2; V gene: TRBV12-3/TRBV12-4; J gene: TRBJ2-3; CDR3 protein: CASSISSGVSTDTQYF; CDR3 DNA: TGTGCCAGCAGTATCAGTAGCGGGGTTAGCACAGATACGCAGTATTTT
clone size: -; D gene: TRBD1; V gene: TRBV6-1; J gene: TRBJ1-2; CDR3 protein: CASSETGQGTRIGYTF; CDR3 DNA: TGTGCCAGCAGTGAAACTGGACAGGGGACGCGGATTGGCTACACCTTC
clone size: many; D gene: -; V gene: TRBV2; J gene: TRBJ2-1; CDR3 protein: CASSEEGGYNEQFF; CDR3 DNA: TGTGCCAGCAGTGAAGAGGGTGGCTACAATGAGCAGTTCTTC
clone size: many; D gene: TRBD1; V gene: TRBV6-1; J gene: TRBJ2-1; CDR3 protein: CASSQPDRGWGNEQFF; CDR3 DNA: TGTGCCAGCAGTCAACCCGACAGGGGTTGGGGGAATGAGCAGTTCTTC
clone size: -; D gene: TRBD1; V gene: TRBV19; J gene: TRBJ2-7; CDR3 protein: CASTDRGLEQYF; CDR3 DNA: TGTGCCAGTACCGACAGGGGCCTGGAGCAGTACTTC
clone size: -; D gene: -; V gene: TRBV6-1; J gene: TRBJ1-1; CDR3 protein: CASDTGSGNTEAFF; CDR3 DNA: TGTGCCAGCGATACGGGGAGCGGGAACACTGAAGCTTTCTTT
clone size: few; D gene: -; V gene: TRBV24-1; J gene: TRBJ2-5; CDR3 protein: CATSELAGETQYF; CDR3 DNA: TGTGCCACCAGTGAGTTAGCAGGCGAGACCCAGTACTTC
clone size: few; D gene: -; V gene: TRBV6-1; J gene: TRBJ1-5; CDR3 protein: CASVPRRASNSNQPQHF; CDR3 DNA: TGTGCCAGCGTCCCGCGGAGAGCATCTAATAGCAATCAGCCCCAGCATTTT
clone size: -; D gene: TRBD2; V gene: TRBV2; J gene: TRBJ2-7; CDR3 protein: CASTRTSAVSYEQYF; CDR3 DNA: TGTGCCAGCACCCGAACTAGCGCAGTCTCCTACGAGCAGTACTTC
clone size: -; D gene: TRBD1; V gene: TRBV27; J gene: TRBJ1-1; CDR3 protein: CASSFSGGGPEAFF; CDR3 DNA: TGTGCCAGCAGTTTCTCCGGAGGGGGCCCTGAAGCTTTCTTT
clone size: few; D gene: -; V gene: TRBV6-2/TRBV6-3; J gene: TRBJ2-2; CDR3 protein: CASSSRGENTGELFF; CDR3 DNA: TGTGCCAGCAGCTCGAGGGGCGAGAACACCGGGGAGCTGTTTTTT
clone size: many; D gene: TRBD2; V gene: TRBV5-1; J gene: TRBJ2-3; CDR3 protein: CASSPRAGADTQYF; CDR3 DNA: TGCGCCAGCAGCCCTCGAGCGGGAGCAGATACGCAGTATTTT
clone size: -; D gene: -; V gene: TRBV6-1; J gene: TRBJ2-1; CDR3 protein: CASSELWAGAYNEQFF; CDR3 DNA: TGTGCCAGCAGTGAACTTTGGGCGGGGGCGTACAATGAGCAGTTCTTC
clone size: medium-sized; D gene: -; V gene: TRBV30; J gene: TRBJ2-2; CDR3 protein: CAWSRGDAGELFF; CDR3 DNA: TGTGCCTGGAGTAGAGGGGACGCCGGGGAGCTGTTTTTT
clone size: few; D gene: -; V gene: TRBV4-1; J gene: TRBJ2-2; CDR3 protein: CASSDDSANTGELFF; CDR3 DNA: TGCGCCAGCAGCGACGACAGCGCGAACACCGGGGAGCTGTTTTTT
clone size: many; D gene: -; V gene: TRBV14; J gene: TRBJ2-2; CDR3 protein: CASSQVWDPGGHGELFF; CDR3 DNA: TGTGCCAGCAGCCAAGTATGGGACCCAGGGGGGCACGGGGAGCTGTTTTTT
clone size: -; D gene: -; V gene: TRBV2; J gene: TRBJ2-7; CDR3 protein: CASSRDTGDSYEQYF; CDR3 DNA: TGTGCCAGCAGTCGGGACACGGGGGATTCCTACGAGCAGTACTTC
clone size: -; D gene: -; V gene: TRBV6-1; J gene: TRBJ2-1; CDR3 protein: CASSEGVGASSKEQFF; CDR3 DNA: TGTGCCAGCAGTGAAGGGGTAGGAGCATCATCTAAGGAGCAGTTCTTC